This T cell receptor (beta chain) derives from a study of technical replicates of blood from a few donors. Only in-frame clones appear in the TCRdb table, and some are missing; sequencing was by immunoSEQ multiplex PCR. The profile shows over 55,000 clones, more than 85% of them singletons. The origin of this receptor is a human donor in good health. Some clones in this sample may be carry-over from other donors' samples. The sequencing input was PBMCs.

CDR3 DNA sequence: TGTGCCAGCAGCTTAGGTCCAGGGGCCGGGGCCAACGTCCTGACTTTC. Its protein is CASSLGPGAGANVLTF. The V and J genes are TRBV7-2 and TRBJ2-6; perhaps TRBD1 as D (6 bases). Germline CDR1 SGHTA, CDR2 FQGNSA. This CDR3 contains 16 residues. Trimming shortened V by 1 base and J by 4 bases, and 11 bases separated the two germline ends.